This is a list of T cell receptor beta chains from one sample in a study of blood T cell repertoires in COVID-19. Libraries were prepared by immunoSEQ multiplex PCR; TCRdb keeps only in-frame clonotypes and omits some of them. The data show roughly 230,000 clones, around 80% seen once. The sample taken for sequencing was peripheral blood. Source of these receptors: a woman older than 75 with COVID-19, enrolled during active disease. Each CDR3 is given with its conserved first and last residue. The D gene is left open where the match is weak. A clone size is listed for some rows: how often the clone was seen (once, few, many), or a class if it is expanded.

cdr3_length	d_call	j_call	clone_size	v_call	cdr3_nt	cdr3_aa
14	TRBD1	TRBJ1-1	once	TRBV11-2	TGTGCCAGCAGCTCCCAGGGGGCGGGTACTGAAGCTTTCTTT	CASSSQGAGTEAFF
18	.	TRBJ1-1	.	TRBV3-1/TRBV3-2	TGTGCCAGCAGCCAAGATCCATACGGACAGACTATGAACACTGAAGCTTTCTTT	CASSQDPYGQTMNTEAFF
14	.	TRBJ2-1	.	TRBV10-3	TGTGCCATCAGTGAGAAACCCCCTTGGGGGGGCGTGTTCTTC	CAISEKPPWGGVFF
12	.	TRBJ2-3	.	TRBV6-5	TGTGCCAGCAGTCCTAACACAGATACGCAGTATTTT	CASSPNTDTQYF
16	TRBD2	TRBJ2-2	.	TRBV10-3	TGTGCCTACCGCCTATCTAGCGGGGGGTCAACCGGGGAGCTGTTTTTT	CAYRLSSGGSTGELFF
15	TRBD2	TRBJ2-5	.	TRBV2	TGTGCCAGCAGTGGAGAGAGGGGAGGGTTAGAGACCCAGTACTTC	CASSGERGGLETQYF
16	TRBD1	TRBJ2-5	.	TRBV15	TGTGCCACCAGCAGAGCCGGACAGGGGATCCAAGAGACCCAGTACTTC	CATSRAGQGIQETQYF
15	.	TRBJ1-5	.	TRBV7-3	TGTGCCAGCAGCAAAGATGCGAGTAGCAATCAGCCCCAGCATTTT	CASSKDASSNQPQHF
13	.	TRBJ1-5	.	TRBV7-2	TGTGCCAGTTCAACAGGGATAAATCAGCCCCAGCATTTT	CASSTGINQPQHF
14	.	TRBJ2-5	.	TRBV6-2/TRBV6-3	TGTGCCAGCAGTTACCTGACTGCCCAAGAGACCCAGTACTTC	CASSYLTAQETQYF
17	.	TRBJ1-3	.	TRBV18	TGTGCCAGCTCACCACCAATAGGTGGGAGCTCTGGAAACACCATATATTTT	CASSPPIGGSSGNTIYF
15	.	TRBJ2-4	.	TRBV11-2	TGTGCCAGCAGCTTAGATGGGGGCCCCCGGAACATTCAGTACTTC	CASSLDGGPRNIQYF
14	.	TRBJ2-3	.	TRBV6-5	TGTGCCAGCATACGGCGGGGCCTCACAGATACGCAGTATTTT	CASIRRGLTDTQYF
15	TRBD2	TRBJ2-5	.	TRBV6-5	TGTGCCAGCAGGGGGGTGTCTAGCGGGAGAGAGACCCAGTACTTC	CASRGVSSGRETQYF
16	TRBD2	TRBJ2-7	.	TRBV19	TGTGCCAGTAGTATGGGACTAGCGGGGGCGCCAGTAGAGCAGTACTTC	CASSMGLAGAPVEQYF
13	.	TRBJ2-1	.	TRBV7-2	TGTGCCAGCAGCTTAGGGGCCACCAATGAGCAGTTCTTC	CASSLGATNEQFF
12	TRBD1	TRBJ2-1	.	TRBV6-5	TGTGCCAGCAGTTACGGGACAGGGGTCCAGTTCTTC	CASSYGTGVQFF
14	.	TRBJ1-1	.	TRBV28	TGTGCCAGCAGTCTCAGGGTGAGTCGAACTGAAGCTTTCTTT	CASSLRVSRTEAFF
15	.	TRBJ1-5	.	TRBV2	TGTGCCAGCAGTGAACTTCGGGGGAACAATCAGCCCCAGCATTTT	CASSELRGNNQPQHF
14	TRBD1	TRBJ2-3	.	TRBV2	TGTGCCAGCACGGGACAGGGCCTCGGGGATACGCAGTATTTT	CASTGQGLGDTQYF
16	TRBD1	TRBJ2-2	.	TRBV7-9	TGTGCCAGCAGCCTCTTGACAGGGGAGAAAACCGGGGAGCTGTTTTTT	CASSLLTGEKTGELFF
14	.	TRBJ1-2	.	TRBV15	TGTGCCACCAGCAGAGATCGGGGAAACTATGGCTACACCTTC	CATSRDRGNYGYTF
13	.	TRBJ1-2	.	TRBV19	TGTGCCAGTAGTATAAGACAGAGCTATGGCTACACCTTC	CASSIRQSYGYTF
15	.	TRBJ2-4	.	TRBV10-1	TGCGCCAGCAGTGAGGATGAGAAGAGAAAAAACATTCAGTACTTC	CASSEDEKRKNIQYF
14	.	TRBJ1-2	.	TRBV20-1	TGCAGTGCTAGTGGCCAGGGTTCTAACTATGGCTACACCTTC	CSASGQGSNYGYTF
15	TRBD2	TRBJ2-7	.	TRBV6-2/TRBV6-3	TGTGCCAGCAGTTACAGCGGGGGGAAGCCCTACGAGCAGTACTTC	CASSYSGGKPYEQYF